This T cell receptor (beta chain) was found in a study of blood T cell repertoires in COVID-19. Study details: Whether acute or convalescent, the COVID-19 samples came from the United States, Italy and Spain. In each case, the material was cDNA or gDNA derived from T cells, B-cell-depleted T cells, or PBMCs.

In the original workflow: Estimates of nucleated cell counts were drawn from the amplification of reference gene primers. The table came from immunoSEQ multiplex PCR; TCRdb's copy has only in-frame clones and leaves some out. V and J calls and clone size are copied from that table; D and trimming were computed from the DNA. The table includes around 250,000 clones, around 88% detected once. There are 13 residues in the CDR3. V shed 2 bases, J shed 6 bases, and the junction held 3 bases outside the gene matches. From germline, CDR1 is LNHDA and CDR2 SQIVND (reference sequence). This receptor was obtained from a man aged 40-49 years with active or convalescent COVID-19. The chain recombines TRBV19 with TRBJ1-2; 7 bases fit TRBD1. Sequenced input: peripheral blood. CDR3 nucleotides: TGTGCCAGTAGTATAAGGGGGCAGGATGGCTACACCTTC. It encodes CASSIRGQDGYTF.